Here is one T cell receptor beta chain with its context. V shed 0 bases and J 5 bases; nucleotides not matched to a gene: 7. The CDR3 contains 16 residues. CDR1 is SGHDN, CDR2 FVKESK, per germline. In the original workflow: From reference gene primer amplification, estimates of nucleated cell counts were derived. Data came from immunoSEQ multiplex PCR; TCRdb stores just in-frame clones and leaves some out. From that table come the V and J calls and clone size; the DNA was used to work out D and trimming. This sample yields 85,000 to 95,000 clones, of which about 83% are seen a single time; about 25% belongs to the top ten. The sample comes from a study of blood T cell repertoires in COVID-19. About the study: Sites across the United States, Italy and Spain contributed samples from acute and convalescent COVID-19.

The TCR originated in a human donor in a cohort sampled during active COVID-19. The sample comprised peripheral blood. V gene TRBV14 combines with J gene TRBJ1-2, with 9 bases aligning to TRBD1. The CDR3 is CASSQDTGGAWYGYTF. The CDR3 DNA reads TGTGCCAGCAGCCAAGACACAGGGGGCGCATGGTATGGCTACACCTTC.